A selection of T cell receptor beta chains follows, all from one sample in a study of response to subunit inactivated influenza vaccine. TCRdb passed the RT-PCR reads through MiXCR, listing each CDR3 protein once. This table holds 500,000 to 600,000 distinct CDR3 sequences, around 8% found once. Source: PBMCs from blood, taken about 23 months after vaccination. The origin of the receptors is a man between 50 and 69 years old who received an inactivated influenza vaccine. Each CDR3 is given with its conserved first and last residue. A D gene is named only where the DNA matches it firmly. Clone size is not always given. Where it is, it says once, few, many or a class for expanded clones.

clone_size j_call d_call v_call cdr3_aa cdr3_nt
few TRBJ1-5 - TRBV4-1 CASSLTGVTNQPQHF TGCGCCAGCAGCCTCACCGGAGTGACCAATCAGCCCCAGCATTTT
few TRBJ2-1 - TRBV4-1 CASSQEWGNEQFF TGCGCCAGCAGCCAAGAATGGGGGAATGAGCAGTTCTTC
- TRBJ2-7 - TRBV7-6 CASSSRVYEQYF TGTGCCAGCAGTTCCCGGGTCTACGAGCAGTACTTC
few TRBJ2-5 - TRBV12-3/TRBV12-4 CASRNREATQYF TGTGCCAGCAGAAACAGGGAGGCGACCCAGTACTTC
- TRBJ2-7 TRBD1 TRBV7-2 CASSFRTGGNEQYF TGTGCCAGCAGCTTTCGGACAGGGGGGAACGAGCAGTACTTC
many TRBJ1-5 - TRBV20-1 CSARGQGYSNQPQHF TGCAGTGCCAGAGGGCAGGGGTATAGCAATCAGCCCCAGCATTTT
few TRBJ2-7 TRBD1 TRBV13 CASSSEQGYEQYF TGTGCCAGCAGCTCCGAACAGGGGTACGAGCAGTACTTC
few TRBJ1-2 - TRBV29-1 CSVDGGPDGYTF TGCAGCGTTGATGGGGGGCCCGATGGCTACACCTTC
- TRBJ2-1 - TRBV20-1 CSARALTEGYNEQFF TGCAGTGCTAGAGCACTGACTGAAGGATACAATGAGCAGTTCTTC
few TRBJ2-1 TRBD2 TRBV4-1 CASSQAPSGNEQFF TGCGCCAGCAGCCAAGCCCCTAGCGGGAATGAGCAGTTCTTC
few TRBJ2-7 TRBD1 TRBV5-6 CASRNQQGGEQYF TGTGCCAGCAGAAACCAACAGGGGGGCGAGCAGTACTTC
- TRBJ2-7 - TRBV28 CASSGTPLYEQYF TGTGCCAGCTCCGGGACTCCGCTCTACGAGCAGTACTTC
many TRBJ1-1 - TRBV10-3 CAISDPPGFTEAFF TGTGCCATCAGTGACCCGCCAGGGTTCACTGAAGCTTTCTTT
few TRBJ2-2 - TRBV28 CASSFGPDGSGELFF TGTGCCAGCAGTTTTGGACCCGACGGCTCCGGGGAGCTGTTTTTT
few TRBJ1-2 - TRBV4-2 CASSQMSGQLNYGYTF TGTGCCAGCAGCCAGATGTCGGGGCAACTTAACTATGGCTACACCTTC
few TRBJ2-5 - TRBV5-5 CASSLSRGPSGQETQYF TGTGCCAGCAGCTTGAGTAGGGGCCCCTCCGGACAAGAGACCCAGTACTTC
few TRBJ2-5 TRBD2 TRBV6-2/TRBV6-3 CASSYSGLAGATGETQYF TGTGCCAGCAGTTACTCGGGACTAGCGGGAGCAACTGGAGAGACCCAGTACTTC
many TRBJ2-7 TRBD1 TRBV6-1 CASRMVDRVYEQYF TGTGCCAGCAGGATGGTCGACAGGGTGTACGAGCAGTACTTC
few TRBJ2-3 TRBD2 TRBV4-2 CASSQRTRGGTDTQYF TGTGCCAGCAGCCAACGGACCCGGGGGGGCACAGATACGCAGTATTTT
few TRBJ2-1 TRBD1 TRBV20-1 CSADGQGDLSRFF TGCAGTGCTGACGGACAGGGGGACCTTTCGCGGTTCTTC
- TRBJ2-3 - TRBV28 CASSYGTHTDTQYF TGTGCCAGCAGTTACGGGACTCACACAGATACGCAGTATTTT
many TRBJ2-5 - TRBV12-3/TRBV12-4 CASSFGQIEETQYF TGTGCCAGCAGTTTTGGGCAGATAGAAGAGACCCAGTACTTC
many TRBJ2-2 TRBD2 TRBV5-1 CASSLATSGGPYADTGELFF TGCGCCAGCAGCTTGGCGACTAGCGGGGGGCCTTATGCCGACACCGGGGAGCTGTTTTTT
- TRBJ2-3 TRBD2 TRBV5-6 CASSLDLAGAGDTQYF TGTGCCAGCAGCTTGGATTTAGCGGGAGCGGGAGATACGCAGTATTTT
few TRBJ1-4 - TRBV7-9 CASSPRTGSEIEKLFF TGTGCCAGCAGCCCTCGTACAGGGAGCGAAATTGAAAAACTGTTTTTT
few TRBJ2-7 - TRBV30 CAWSPGLTYEQYF TGTGCCTGGAGTCCAGGGTTAACCTACGAGCAGTACTTC
few TRBJ1-1 TRBD1 TRBV27 CASKSDRAGPEAFF TGTGCCAGCAAGAGCGACAGGGCTGGGCCTGAAGCTTTCTTT
- TRBJ2-3 TRBD2 TRBV18 CASSPPGLPGPDTQYF TGTGCCAGCTCACCACCGGGACTACCGGGACCGGATACGCAGTATTTT
- TRBJ2-1 TRBD1 TRBV7-9 CASSSGQGRNEQFF TGTGCCAGCAGCTCGGGACAGGGACGCAATGAGCAGTTCTTC
few TRBJ2-1 - TRBV6-1 CASKEGDYNEQFF TGTGCCAGCAAGGAGGGAGATTACAATGAGCAGTTCTTC
- TRBJ2-2 TRBD2 TRBV12-3/TRBV12-4 CASSPSGGLNTGELFF TGTGCCAGCAGTCCGAGCGGGGGCCTAAACACCGGGGAGCTGTTTTTT
few TRBJ1-5 - TRBV5-5 CASSLAQWSNQPQHF TGTGCCAGCAGCTTGGCTCAGTGGAGCAATCAGCCCCAGCATTTT
many TRBJ2-3 - TRBV14 CASSRLVFGTDTQYF TGTGCCAGCAGCCGACTAGTCTTCGGCACAGATACGCAGTATTTT
few TRBJ1-4 - TRBV7-2 CASSSTGRANEKLFF TGTGCCAGCAGCTCAACAGGGAGGGCTAATGAAAAACTGTTTTTT
- TRBJ2-3 TRBD2 TRBV7-2 CASRAGLGYTQYF TGTGCCAGCCGAGCGGGACTTGGCTATACGCAGTATTTT
few TRBJ2-3 - TRBV7-2 CASRSALGTDTQYF TGTGCCAGCAGGAGCGCTCTTGGCACAGATACGCAGTATTTT
- TRBJ2-2 - TRBV5-1 CASRGGHSNTGELFF TGCGCCAGCAGAGGGGGACACTCGAACACCGGGGAGCTGTTTTTT
few TRBJ1-6 - TRBV4-3 CASSQGTMGSPLHF TGCGCCAGCAGCCAGGGGACAATGGGTTCACCCCTCCACTTT
- TRBJ2-5 - TRBV7-9 CASSLTGTHKETQYF TGTGCCAGCAGCCTTACCGGGACACACAAAGAGACCCAGTACTTC
- TRBJ1-2 - TRBV28 CASNDLGREGYGYSF TGTGCCAGCAACGACCTTGGCAGGGAGGGGTATGGCTACAGCTTC
- TRBJ2-1 - TRBV15 CATSRVEDNEQFF TGTGCCACCAGCAGAGTAGAAGACAATGAGCAGTTCTTC
many TRBJ1-1 - TRBV3-1 CASSSKGGGEAFF TGTGCCAGCAGCTCAAAAGGGGGAGGTGAAGCTTTCTTT
few TRBJ1-1 - TRBV4-3 CASSSHGGARTEAFF TGCGCCAGCAGCTCCCACGGGGGGGCGAGGACTGAAGCTTTCTTT
- TRBJ2-5 - TRBV5-6 CASSFGASTAGETQYF TGTGCCAGCAGCTTTGGGGCTAGCACTGCTGGAGAGACCCAGTACTTC
few TRBJ2-7 TRBD1 TRBV28 CASSPQQGSYEQYF TGTGCCAGCAGTCCTCAACAGGGGTCGTACGAGCAGTACTTC
many TRBJ2-7 - TRBV10-3 CAISESKGYEQYF TGTGCCATCAGTGAGTCGAAGGGGTACGAGCAGTACTTC
- TRBJ2-3 TRBD2 TRBV11-2 CANSFFTSEGTSTDTQYF TGTGCCAACAGCTTCTTTACTAGCGAGGGGACTAGCACAGATACGCAGTATTTT
- TRBJ2-7 - TRBV12-3/TRBV12-4 CASSPSIGVSRQYEQYF TGTGCCAGCAGCCCTAGCATAGGGGTCTCACGACAATACGAGCAGTACTTC
many TRBJ1-1 TRBD1 TRBV5-1 CASSLGQSMNTEAFF TGTGCCAGCAGCTTGGGACAGAGTATGAACACTGAAGCTTTCTTT
many TRBJ2-3 TRBD2 TRBV7-2 CASSLGLAGRTDTQYF TGTGCCAGCAGCTTAGGTCTAGCGGGAAGGACAGATACGCAGTATTTT
many TRBJ2-1 TRBD2 TRBV5-1 CASSLGSGSIVNEQFF TGCGCCAGCAGCTTGGGTAGCGGGAGTATCGTTAATGAGCAGTTCTTC
many TRBJ2-1 - TRBV12-3/TRBV12-4 CASSPPTVYNEQFF TGTGCCAGCAGTCCACCGACAGTTTACAATGAGCAGTTCTTC
few TRBJ1-2 - TRBV12-3/TRBV12-4 CASSDQTYGYTF TGTGCCAGCAGTGATCAAACCTATGGCTACACCTTC
- TRBJ1-1 - TRBV7-7 CASSPRLGNTEAFF TGTGCTAGCAGCCCCAGACTGGGAAACACTGAAGCTTTCTTT
- TRBJ2-3 TRBD2 TRBV7-8 CASSRPLAGPTDTQYF TGTGCCAGCAGCCGACCCTTAGCGGGTCCCACAGATACGCAGTATTTT